The clone carrying this T cell receptor (beta chain) was found many times. Its matching antigen is unknown. This record comes from a study of T cells after yellow fever vaccination. Study context: Each low-cell-number fraction was prepared by means of SMART-Seq v4 Ultra Low Input. Study observations and caveats: At 95% to 97% for CD4 and around 91% for CD8, most primary-vaccination clones showed up again after the booster.

One entry per CDR3 protein results from TCRdb running MiXCR on the 5' RACE reads. The data hold 230,000 or so distinct CDR3 sequences, with roughly 6.3% observed a single time. The sequence came from a man younger than 40 who received the YFV17D yellow fever vaccine. This specimen consisted of CD4+ T cells sorted from PBMCs, obtained on the day of the yellow fever booster vaccination.

The CDR3 nucleotides read TGCAGTGCTAGACAGGGGGACACTGAAGCTTTCTTT. This gives the protein CSARQGDTEAFF. The V gene is TRBV20-1, the J gene TRBJ1-1; 7 nucleotides align to TRBD1. V was clipped by 2 bases and J by 3 bases; unmatched bases: 0. Germline V gene lookup returns CDR1 DFQATT and CDR2 SNEGSKA (reference sequence). The length of the CDR3 is 12 residues.